This TCR beta chain was captured by sequencing in a study of OX40 agonist ivuxolimab in advanced cancers. The wider study: Patients received ivuxolimab, an intravenous treatment, every 2 weeks at 0.01 to 10 mg/kg. The group had a mean age of about 60 years, ranged from about 20 to 85, and was around 86% male. Previous treatment with anti-PD-1, anti-PD-L1 or anti-CTLA-4 therapy was allowed; 35% to 50% had received some. Study observations and caveats: CD8+ T cells (on average) carried more expanded clones than CD4+ T cells.

For this clone: What it binds is not known.

This CDR3 is built from 16 residues. CDR1 is SGHNT, CDR2 YYREEE, per germline (reference sequence). V was trimmed by 0 bases and J by 1 base, leaving 11 bases between them. TCRdb's copy holds only in-frame clones and misses some; the assay was immunoSEQ multiplex PCR. The top ten hold roughly 0.8% of the sample, which has 70,000 or so clones, 65% to 85% seen once. This chain links TRBV5-4 with TRBJ2-1; D ambiguous. The receptor's source is an adult with an advanced solid tumor such as melanoma, head and neck, liver or kidney cancer. This specimen consisted of CD4+ or CD8+ T cells sorted from blood, obtained in a trial of the OX40 agonist ivuxolimab. Here the CDR3 DNA reads TGTGCCAGCAGCTTGGGGGTTTCTGGTTCCTACAATGAGCAGTTCTTC. Encoded protein: CASSLGVSGSYNEQFF.